The T cell receptor beta chain under discussion was sequenced for a study of CD8+ T cells in alopecia areata. Study context: Administration of oral tofacitinib to treated patients was at 5 to 10 mg twice daily.

V lost 6 bases and J lost 1; bases outside the gene matches: 11. This CDR3 contains 18 residues. Per the germline V gene, CDR1 is SQVTM and CDR2 is ANQGSEA. This clone was seen a handful of times. Its specificity is unknown. Whole-study results and caveats: Compared with normal scalp, lesional scalp had higher clonality and more expanded CD8+ clones.

Collection of lesional scalp punch biopsies and peripheral blood was performed in alopecia areata patients. In each case, RNA was isolated and then reverse transcribed into cDNA as the sequencing template. Repertoires were generated with immunoSEQ multiplex PCR, while TCRdb's copy carries only in-frame clones and drops some. Of about 98,000 clones detected, roughly 42% appear once; the ten largest clones hold 0.79%. The sample comprised CD4+ T cells sorted from blood. This clonotype was obtained from a human donor with alopecia areata. The chain joins TRBV29-1 to TRBJ2-2, with TRBD2 matching 13 bases. CDR3 in amino acids: CSVRAGTSGKGNTGELFF. The CDR3 DNA reads as TGCAGCGTGAGAGCCGGGACTAGCGGGAAGGGGAACACCGGGGAGCTGTTTTTT.